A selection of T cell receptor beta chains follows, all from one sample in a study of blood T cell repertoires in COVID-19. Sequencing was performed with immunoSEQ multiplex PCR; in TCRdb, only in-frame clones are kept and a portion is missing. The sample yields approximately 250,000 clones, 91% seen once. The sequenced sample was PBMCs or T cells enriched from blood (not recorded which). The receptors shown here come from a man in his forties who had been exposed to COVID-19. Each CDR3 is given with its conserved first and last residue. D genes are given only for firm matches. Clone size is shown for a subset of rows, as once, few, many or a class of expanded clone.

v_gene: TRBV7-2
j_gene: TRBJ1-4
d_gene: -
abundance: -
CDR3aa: CASSLRRHVGEKLFF
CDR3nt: TGTGCCAGCAGCCTCAGGCGACATGTTGGTGAAAAACTGTTTTTT

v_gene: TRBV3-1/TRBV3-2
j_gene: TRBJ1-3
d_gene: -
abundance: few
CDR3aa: CASSQVVLSGNTIYF
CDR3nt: TGTGCCAGCAGCCAAGTCGTCCTCTCTGGAAACACCATATATTTT

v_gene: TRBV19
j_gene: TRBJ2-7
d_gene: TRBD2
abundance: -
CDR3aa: CATKTSDISYEQYF
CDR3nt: TGTGCCACTAAGACTAGCGACATTTCCTACGAGCAGTACTTC

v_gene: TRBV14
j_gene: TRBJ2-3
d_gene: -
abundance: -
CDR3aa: CASSLRPFWRAGTDTQYF
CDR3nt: TGTGCCAGCAGCCTTCGCCCATTTTGGCGGGCTGGCACAGATACGCAGTATTTT

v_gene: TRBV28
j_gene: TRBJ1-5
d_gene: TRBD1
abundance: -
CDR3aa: CASRAGGNRPQHF
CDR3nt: TGTGCCAGCAGAGCAGGGGGCAATCGGCCCCAGCATTTT

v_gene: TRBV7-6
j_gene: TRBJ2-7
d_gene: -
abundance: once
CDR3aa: CASSTDRGAYPYEQYF
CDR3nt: TGTGCCAGCAGTACCGATCGGGGTGCCTACCCCTACGAGCAGTACTTC

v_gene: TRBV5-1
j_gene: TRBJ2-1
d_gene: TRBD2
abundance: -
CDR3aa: CASSWSGGMNNEQFF
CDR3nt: TGCGCCAGCAGCTGGTCGGGGGGGATGAACAATGAGCAGTTCTTC

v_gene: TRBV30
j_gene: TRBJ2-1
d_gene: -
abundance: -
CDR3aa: CAWSPRNEQFF
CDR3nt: TGTGCCTGGAGCCCCCGGAATGAGCAGTTCTTC

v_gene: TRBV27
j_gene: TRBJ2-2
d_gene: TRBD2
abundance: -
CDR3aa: CASSLLAGGPGELFF
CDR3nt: TGTGCCAGCAGTTTATTAGCGGGAGGGCCCGGGGAGCTGTTTTTT

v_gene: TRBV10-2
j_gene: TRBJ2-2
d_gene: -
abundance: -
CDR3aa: CASTPMRSASTGELFF
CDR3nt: TGCGCCAGCACCCCCATGAGAAGCGCATCCACCGGGGAGCTGTTTTTT

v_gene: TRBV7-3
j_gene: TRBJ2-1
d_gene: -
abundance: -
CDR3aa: CASSSPRGSYNEQFF
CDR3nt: TGTGCCAGCAGCTCCCCTAGGGGTTCCTACAATGAGCAGTTCTTC

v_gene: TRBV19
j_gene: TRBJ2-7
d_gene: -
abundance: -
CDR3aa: CASSRMDYYEQYF
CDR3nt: TGTGCCAGTAGTCGGATGGACTACTACGAGCAGTACTTC

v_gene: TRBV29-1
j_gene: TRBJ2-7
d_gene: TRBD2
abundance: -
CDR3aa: CSEGLAGTHSYEQYF
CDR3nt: TGCAGCGAAGGACTAGCGGGAACCCACTCCTACGAGCAGTACTTC

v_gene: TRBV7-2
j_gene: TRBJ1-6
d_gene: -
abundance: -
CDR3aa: CASSYWLSSYNSPLHF
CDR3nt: TGTGCCAGCAGCTATTGGTTGAGCTCCTATAATTCACCCCTCCACTTT

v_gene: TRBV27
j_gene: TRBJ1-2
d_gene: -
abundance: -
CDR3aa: CASSFQSGVHYGYTF
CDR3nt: TGTGCCAGCAGTTTCCAATCAGGGGTTCACTATGGCTACACCTTC

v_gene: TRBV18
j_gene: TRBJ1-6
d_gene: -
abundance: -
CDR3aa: CASSPTVGDSPLHF
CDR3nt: TGTGCCAGCTCACCGACGGTAGGGGATTCACCCCTCCACTTT

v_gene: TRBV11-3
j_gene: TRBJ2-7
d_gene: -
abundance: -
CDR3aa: CASSLVADSYEQYF
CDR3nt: TGTGCCAGCAGCTTAGTAGCGGACTCCTACGAGCAGTACTTC

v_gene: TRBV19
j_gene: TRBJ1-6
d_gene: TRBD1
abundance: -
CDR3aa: CATRDRDSPLHF
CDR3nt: TGTGCCACCCGGGACAGGGATTCACCCCTCCACTTT

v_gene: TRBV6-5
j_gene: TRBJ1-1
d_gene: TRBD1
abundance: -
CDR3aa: CASSFPGGAEPEAFF
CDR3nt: TGTGCCAGCAGTTTCCCAGGGGGCGCGGAACCTGAAGCTTTCTTT

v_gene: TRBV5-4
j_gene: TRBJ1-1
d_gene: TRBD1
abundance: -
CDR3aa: CASSHRGQVTEAFF
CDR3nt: TGTGCCAGCAGCCACAGGGGGCAGGTCACTGAAGCTTTCTTT

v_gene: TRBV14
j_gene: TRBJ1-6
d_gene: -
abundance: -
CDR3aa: CASSQAYRGSSYNSPLHF
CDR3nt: TGTGCCAGCAGCCAAGCGTATAGGGGGAGCTCCTATAATTCACCCCTCCACTTT

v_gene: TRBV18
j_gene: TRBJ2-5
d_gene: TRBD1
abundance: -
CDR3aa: CASSRDRMIGETQYF
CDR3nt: TGTGCCAGCTCACGGGACAGGATGATTGGGGAGACCCAGTACTTC

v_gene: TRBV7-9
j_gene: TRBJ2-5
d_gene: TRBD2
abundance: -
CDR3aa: CASSPRTSGQIETQYF
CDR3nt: TGTGCCAGCAGCCCACGGACTAGCGGTCAAATCGAGACCCAGTACTTC

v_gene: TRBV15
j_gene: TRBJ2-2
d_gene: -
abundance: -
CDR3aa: CATSRSSTANTGELFF
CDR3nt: TGTGCCACCAGCAGAAGTTCTACAGCAAACACCGGGGAGCTGTTTTTT

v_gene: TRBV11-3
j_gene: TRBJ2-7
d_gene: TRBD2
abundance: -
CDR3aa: CASSLRGLAGGPYEQYF
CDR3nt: TGTGCCAGCAGCTTAAGGGGTCTAGCGGGAGGGCCCTACGAGCAGTACTTC

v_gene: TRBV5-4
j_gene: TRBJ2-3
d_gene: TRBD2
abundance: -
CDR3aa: CASSSPRGEADTQYF
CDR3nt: TGTGCCAGCAGCTCGCCACGGGGGGAAGCAGATACGCAGTATTTT

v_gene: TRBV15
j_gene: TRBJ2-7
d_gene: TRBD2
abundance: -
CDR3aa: CATSRGVSGSVNEQYF
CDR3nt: TGTGCCACCAGCAGGGGGGTTAGCGGGAGTGTCAACGAGCAGTACTTC